This T cell receptor (beta chain) was identified in a study of cytomegalovirus exposure and HLA in healthy donors. Study-level results: Sequencing artifact likely explains a cluster of highly shared sequence variants. Several top significant clusters appeared, in a later analysis, to be linked to common viral pathogens. Immune exposure information comprised only CMV serostatus.

This CDR3 contains 15 residues. Germline lookup yields CDR1 MNHNY and CDR2 SVGAGI (reference sequence). The V segment lost 6 bases and the J segment 5 bases; nucleotides outside the gene matches: 11. This PCR relied on a set of 60 Vbeta primers and 13 Jbeta primers. Some clones are missing from TCRdb's copy, which holds only in-frame ones; the method was immunoSEQ multiplex PCR. This table has fewer than 150,000 clones, 73% appearing once. Worth noting for this clone: Its specificity is unknown.

The chain recombines TRBV6-6 with TRBJ2-3; 7 nucleotides align to TRBD2. Source material: PBMCs. This TCR was sampled from a human donor in good health. For the CDR3, the DNA is TGTGCCAGCAGCCAGCGGGGAGCGACGGGAGATACGCAGTATTTT. As protein: CASSQRGATGDTQYF.